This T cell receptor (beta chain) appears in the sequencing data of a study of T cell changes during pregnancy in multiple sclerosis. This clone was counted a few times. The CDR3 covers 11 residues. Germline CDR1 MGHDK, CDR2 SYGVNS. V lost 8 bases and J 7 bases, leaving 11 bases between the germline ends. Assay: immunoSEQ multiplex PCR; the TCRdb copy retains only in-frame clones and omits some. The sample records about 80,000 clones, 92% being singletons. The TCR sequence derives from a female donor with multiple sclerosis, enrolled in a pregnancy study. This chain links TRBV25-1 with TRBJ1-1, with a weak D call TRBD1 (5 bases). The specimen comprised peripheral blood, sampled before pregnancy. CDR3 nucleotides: TGTGCCAGCCTGGGGCGGATTGAAGCTTTCTTT. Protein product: CASLGRIEAFF.